Listed below are T cell receptor beta chains from one sample, sequenced in a study of blood T cell dynamics during melanoma immunotherapy. Sequencing used immunoSEQ multiplex PCR; TCRdb keeps in-frame clones, though not all of them. The sample has some 9,900 clones; about 88% are singletons. The specimen was blood, collected from a patient treated with checkpoint blockade. These receptor sequences come from a human donor with melanoma. Both conserved end residues are part of each CDR3. Fields, in order: D gene, V gene, clone size, J gene, CDR3 DNA, CDR3 protein. A D gene is named only where the DNA matches it firmly. A row's size may be missing; if present it is once, few, many or a size class.

-	TRBV27	once	TRBJ1-2	TGTGCCAGCAGTTTATCGGGCAGTAAGGGCTACACCTTC	CASSLSGSKGYTF
-	TRBV19	-	TRBJ2-6	TGTGCCAGTAGTATTGGCCACGAGGCTGGGGCCAACGTCCTGACTTTC	CASSIGHEAGANVLTF
TRBD2	TRBV7-8	-	TRBJ2-3	TGTGCCAGCAGCATTAGCGGGGTTGGCACAGATACGCAGTATTTT	CASSISGVGTDTQYF
-	TRBV5-1	-	TRBJ1-1	TGCGCCAGCAGCTTGTTTGGGGGGCCCACTGAAGCTTTCTTT	CASSLFGGPTEAFF
-	TRBV5-8	-	TRBJ1-1	TGTGCCAGCAGCGTATGGACGGGGGATGAAGCTTTCTTT	CASSVWTGDEAFF
-	TRBV5-1	-	TRBJ2-6	TGCGCCAGCAGCCCCCGGGACCCCGGGGCCAACGTCCTGACTTTC	CASSPRDPGANVLTF
TRBD1	TRBV6-6	once	TRBJ1-5	TGTGCCAGCAGTTACTCGGGCAGGGGGGAGCCCCAGCATTTT	CASSYSGRGEPQHF
-	TRBV6-1	few	TRBJ1-5	TGTGCCAGCAGTGAGAGTAGGGCCGGGCAGCCCCAGCATTTT	CASSESRAGQPQHF
-	TRBV4-2	-	TRBJ1-1	TGTGCCAGCAGCCACGGCATGAACACTGAAGCTTTCTTT	CASSHGMNTEAFF
-	TRBV5-1	-	TRBJ2-1	TGCGCCAGCAGCTTGGCGGGGGTATACTACAATGAGCAGTTCTTC	CASSLAGVYYNEQFF
TRBD1	TRBV5-1	-	TRBJ1-6	TGCGCCAGCAGCTGGGGACAGGGGGGGAATTCACCCCTCCACTTT	CASSWGQGGNSPLHF
TRBD2	TRBV29-1	-	TRBJ2-3	TGCAGCGGAAAGCGGGAGCTTGAGACAGATACGCAGTATTTT	CSGKRELETDTQYF
-	TRBV6-6	-	TRBJ1-1	TGTGCCAGCAGTTACTCGGGAGTGCTCACTGAAGCTTTCTTT	CASSYSGVLTEAFF
TRBD1	TRBV5-1	-	TRBJ1-4	TGCGCCAGCAGCTTGGGGGACAGAGATAATGAAAAACTGTTTTTT	CASSLGDRDNEKLFF